The clone carrying this T cell receptor (beta chain) was counted a few times. Its target is not known. The record originates from a study of cytomegalovirus exposure and HLA in healthy donors. Overall study findings and caveats: Sequence variants that were highly shared formed a cluster that was likely a sequencing artifact. Rarity characterized most TCR sequences, yet some public TCRs appeared in many donors. CMV antigen specificity of a few CMV-associated chains was confirmed in vitro.

PCR primers comprised 60 Vbeta and 13 Jbeta primers. Study processing details: In a later analysis, some 11 million of tens of millions of unique beta chains occurred in at least two donors. The table came from immunoSEQ multiplex PCR; TCRdb's copy has only in-frame clones and leaves some out. The V and J calls and clone size are taken from that table; D and trimming were inferred from the DNA. This sample has fewer than 95,000 clones, with approximately 83% found just once. Germline CDR1 is LNHDA and CDR2 is SQIVND (reference sequence). V lost 6 bases, J lost 13 bases, and 12 bases stayed unmatched. The CDR3 runs 15 residues.

The clonotype comes from a man aged 35-49 years in good health and CMV-seronegative. The chain has TRBV19 and TRBJ1-6; 10 bases match TRBD1. The sample taken for sequencing was PBMCs. The CDR3 loop is CASSPDRGGGDPLHF. The CDR3 DNA reads TGTGCCAGTAGCCCGGACAGGGGGGGTGGAGATCCCCTCCACTTT.